A single sample gave rise to the 21 T cell receptor beta chains below, sequenced in a study of cytomegalovirus exposure and HLA in healthy donors. The primer mix had 60 Vbeta and 13 Jbeta primers. The method was immunoSEQ multiplex PCR; TCRdb's version includes in-frame clones alone and lacks a portion of them. The sample holds about 130,000 clones, 77% seen once. Sequencing used PBMCs. These receptors were obtained from a man aged 25 to 40 in good health and CMV-seronegative.

With respect to this clone: Distinct nucleotide sequences in the sample also encode this CDR3. The chain has TRBV7-2 and TRBJ2-1; TRBD2 aligns across 13 bases. The germline V gene encodes CDR1 SGHTA and CDR2 FQGNSA. The CDR3 is made up of 15 amino acids. J gave up 4 bases and V 5 bases, and 2 bases lay outside the gene matches. CDR3 nucleotides: TGTGCCAGCAGCCTACTAGCGGGAGGGTACAATGAGCAGTTCTTC. Residues: CASSLLAGGYNEQFF.

This clone was recorded a few times. The chain links TRBV27 to TRBJ2-1, with 7 bases identical to TRBD1. Per germline, CDR1 MNHEY and CDR2 SMNVEV (reference sequence). The CDR3 extends over 12 amino acids. With 3 bases clipped from V and 10 bases from J, the junction kept 3 bases outside the gene matches. CDR3 nucleotides: TGTGCCAGCAGTTTCCCAGGGGGAGAGCAGTTCTTC. Its protein product is CASSFPGGEQFF.

This clone occurred once. The V gene is TRBV7-6, the J gene TRBJ2-1; a weak D match, TRBD2 (6 bases). There are 18 residues in the CDR3. CDR1 and CDR2 (germline): SGHVS, FNYEAQ. Trimming left V 2 bases short and J 5 bases short, with 22 bases between. The DNA for the CDR3 is TGTGCCAGCAGCTTACCCTCTACCGGGACTGCCATACACAATGAGCAGTTCTTC. This gives the protein CASSLPSTGTAIHNEQFF.

This rearrangement joins TRBV7-3 to TRBJ2-7; TRBD1 matches at 9 bases. Germline V gene sequence: CDR1 SGHTA, CDR2 FQGTGA. The CDR3 runs 15 residues. The trim removed 5 bases at V and 9 bases at J, leaving 14 bases unmatched. Written as DNA, the CDR3 is TGTGCCAGCAGCCAACAGGGGGCCTCCGCGTCTAGGCAGTACTTC. It yields the protein CASSQQGASASRQYF.

The CDR3 here is CASSNKYEQYF. DNA for the CDR3: TGCGCCAGCAGTAACAAGTACGAGCAGTACTTC. The chain employs TRBV10-2 and TRBJ2-7; D is undetermined. Germline-derived CDR1 and CDR2 are WSHSY and SAAADI. The CDR3 has 11 amino acids. V was shortened by 5 bases and J by 4 bases, with 6 bases between the two germline ends.

The chain recombines TRBV30 with TRBJ2-5; 11 bases align to TRBD2. Germline CDR1 and CDR2: GTSNPN and SVGIG (reference sequence). The CDR3 covers 15 residues. J lost 2 bases, V lost 2 bases, and 4 bases had no gene match. The CDR3 sequence is CAWSPGLAEQETQYF. The CDR3 bases are TGTGCCTGGAGTCCGGGACTAGCGGAGCAAGAGACCCAGTACTTC.

V usage is TRBV25-1 and J usage is TRBJ1-2; 9 bases align to TRBD1. CDR3 length equals 14 residues. Trimming removed 1 base from V and 5 bases from J; junction bases left unmatched: 2. Per the germline V gene, CDR1 is MGHDK and CDR2 is SYGVNS. In DNA, the CDR3 is TGTGCCAGCAGTGAATCTGGGACAGGGTATGGCTACACCTTC. Its translation: CASSESGTGYGYTF.

This chain uses TRBV29-1 with TRBJ2-7; D is undetermined. The germline CDR1 and CDR2 sequences are SQVTM and ANQGSEA. V lost 4 bases, J lost 8 bases, and 24 bases lay in between. The CDR3 contains 15 residues. This chain's CDR3 is CSVGTESRSYVKQYF. The CDR3 DNA sequence: TGCAGCGTTGGTACAGAAAGCAGATCCTACGTCAAGCAGTACTTC.

This clone was seen only once. V and J are TRBV7-3 and TRBJ2-2; 7 bases align to TRBD2. This CDR3 contains 16 residues. V lost 1 base and J lost 1; bases outside the gene matches: 3. Germline V lookup: CDR1 SGHTA, CDR2 FQGTGA. CDR3 residues: CASSLSGSLNTGELFF. CDR3 bases: TGTGCCAGCAGCTTAAGCGGGAGTCTGAACACCGGGGAGCTGTTTTTT. Full variable domain (remainder filled in from reference TRBV7-3 and TRBJ2-2): GAGVSQTPSNKVTEKGKYVELRCDPISGHTALYWYRQSLGQGPEFLIYFQGTGAADDSGLPNDRFFAVRPEGSVSTLKIQRTERGDSAVYLCASSLSGSLNTGELFFGEGSRLTVL.

In its sample, this clone was seen a few times. J is TRBJ2-1 and V is TRBV6-1; possibly TRBD2 for D (6 bases). This CDR3 has 13 residues. Trimming removed 5 bases from V and 7 bases from J, with 12 bases in between. Germline CDR1 reads MNHNS; CDR2 reads SASEGT. CDR3 sequence reads: CASSLRESNEQFF. The DNA of the CDR3 is TGTGCCAGCAGTTTACGGGAGTCTAATGAGCAGTTCTTC.

The CDR3 sequence is CASSSARTSGNTGELFF. CDR3 nucleotide sequence: TGTGCCAGCAGCTCCGCCCGGACTAGCGGGAACACCGGGGAGCTGTTTTTT. The chain has TRBV13 and TRBJ2-2; 10 bases are a match to TRBD2. The length of the CDR3 is 17 residues. Germline loops: CDR1 PRHDT, CDR2 FYEKMQ (reference sequence). The V gene end was trimmed by 4 bases and the J gene end by 1 base; junction bases not matched to a gene: 6.

A few counts support this clone. The J gene is TRBJ1-1, the V gene TRBV19, with no clear D. Between the trimmed V and J ends, which lost 5 bases and 1 base, there was a span of 11 bases. The CDR3 contains 14 residues. Per germline, CDR1 LNHDA and CDR2 SQIVND (reference sequence). This CDR3 reads CASSYRSTNTEAFF. CDR3 nucleotides: TGTGCCAGTAGTTATAGGAGTACGAACACTGAAGCTTTCTTT.

The rearrangement links TRBV29-1 to TRBJ2-5, with 9 nucleotides matching TRBD1. Germline CDR1 SQVTM, CDR2 ANQGSEA. The ends lost 3 bases at V and 6 bases at J; junction bases unmatched: 11. This CDR3 is built from 15 residues. The CDR3 loop reads CSVDPTGGAVQTQYF. The CDR3 DNA sequence: TGCAGCGTTGACCCCACAGGGGGCGCGGTGCAGACCCAGTACTTC.

J is TRBJ2-5 and V is TRBV9; 7 bases match TRBD2. Germline trimming cut 0 bases from V and 4 bases from J; bases unmatched to any gene: 9. CDR3 length: 16 amino acids. In germline, CDR1 is SGDLS, CDR2 YYNGEE. CDR3 sequence reads: CASSVGGGGRGETQYF. CDR3 nucleotides: TGTGCCAGCAGCGTAGGCGGCGGCGGGAGAGGAGAGACCCAGTACTTC.

The V and J genes are TRBV11-2 and TRBJ1-2; 8 bases map to TRBD1. The CDR3 has 13 residues. From germline, CDR1 is SGHAT and CDR2 FQNNGV. With 0 bases clipped from V and 8 bases from J, the junction kept 2 bases outside the gene matches. CDR3 protein: CASSLDRGPGYTF. As DNA, the CDR3 is TGTGCCAGCAGCTTAGACAGGGGGCCCGGCTACACCTTC.

The CDR3 DNA sequence: TGTGCCAGCAGTAGGACAGGGCGTCATGAAAAACTGTTTTTT. Translated, it gives CASSRTGRHEKLFF. J is TRBJ1-4 and V is TRBV28; 8 bases are shared with TRBD1. Germline V CDR1 and CDR2: MDHEN, SYDVKM. The CDR3 runs 14 residues. The J segment lost 6 bases and the V segment lost 5 bases, leaving 5 bases of the junction unmatched.

V and J are TRBV5-1 and TRBJ2-1; D possibly corresponds to TRBD2 (6 bases). V was pared by 3 bases and J by 3 bases, with 13 bases between. Looked up from germline, CDR1 is SGHRS and CDR2 is YFSETQ. The CDR3 contains 15 residues. The CDR3 loop is CASSSGTSDYNEQFF. The CDR3 nucleotides are TGCGCCAGCAGCTCCGGGACTTCCGACTACAATGAGCAGTTCTTC.

This clone occurred a few times. This chain's CDR3 is CASRAGTGANVLTF. CDR3 DNA sequence: TGTGCCAGCAGGGCAGGTACTGGGGCCAACGTCCTGACTTTC. The chain links TRBV7-6 to TRBJ2-6; D gene unclear. Trimming removed 6 bases at V and 2 bases at J, with 8 bases between. The CDR3 is 14 amino acids. CDR1 SGHVS and CDR2 FNYEAQ come from the germline V gene.

The V call is TRBV28, the J call TRBJ2-7; 8 bases align to TRBD1. Germline CDR1 MDHEN, CDR2 SYDVKM. The V segment lost 9 bases and the J segment 3 bases; nucleotides outside the gene matches: 4. The length of the CDR3 is 12 residues. CDR3 protein: CASLGQGYEQYF. The CDR3 region has the DNA TGTGCCAGTCTCGGACAGGGCTACGAGCAGTACTTC. The full variable domain, rest sourced from reference TRBV28 and TRBJ2-7, is DVKVTQSSRYLVKRTGEKVFLECVQDMDHENMFWYRQDPGLGLRLIYFSYDVKMKEKGDIPEGYSVSREKKERFSLILESASTNQTSMYLCASLGQGYEQYFGPGTRLTVT.

This chain connects TRBV13 to TRBJ2-4; D might be TRBD1 (5 bases). V was shortened by 10 bases and J by 2 bases, with 27 bases between the two germline ends. Germline lookup yields CDR1 PRHDT and CDR2 FYEKMQ (reference sequence). The CDR3 runs 18 residues. This CDR3 is CATLRVTGAEVTKNIQYF. CDR3 nucleotides: TGTGCCACTCTCAGGGTCACCGGAGCCGAAGTGACCAAAAACATTCAGTACTTC.

This clone came up a few times. The chain carries TRBV2 and TRBJ2-7; 7 nucleotides line up with TRBD1. V dropped 6 bases and J dropped 1; count of bases not matched to a gene: 12. Germline V gene lookup returns CDR1 SNHLY and CDR2 FYNNEI. The CDR3 runs 16 residues. CDR3 nucleotides: TGTGCCAGCAGCCGAGCCTACCCGGGACAGTCCTACGAGCAGTACTTC. It codes for CASSRAYPGQSYEQYF.